This T cell receptor (beta chain) was observed in a study of regulatory T cells in long-lasting Graves disease. The V segment lost 2 bases and the J segment 1 base; nucleotides outside the gene matches: 10. This CDR3 is 19 amino acids long. Sample time point: newly diagnosed GD, antithyroid drugs for less than 3 months. Extracted PBMC RNA gave rise to the TCR library. At least ten counts were recorded for this clonotype. TCR beta libraries were built with iRepertoire HTBI primers and Arm-PCR of CDR3 regions. TCRdb recomputed calls from the multiplex PCR reads with MiXCR, one row per CDR3 protein. The sample lists a few hundred thousand distinct CDR3 sequences, roughly 15% occurring once. These sequences were also reported in another study, on T cells in Graves' hyperthyroidism and ophthalmopathy.

Sequenced material: peripheral blood mononuclear cells (PBMCs), taken at new diagnosis, from a patient treated with antithyroid drugs. This chain links TRBV12-3 or TRBV12-4 with TRBJ2-2; the match to TRBD2 covers 10 bases. This TCR came from a woman under 30 with Graves disease. The CDR3: CASSLWASGSSWNTGELFF. CDR3 DNA: TGTGCCAGCAGTTTATGGGCTAGCGGGAGCAGCTGGAACACCGGGGAGCTGTTTTTT.